The text below deals with one T cell receptor beta chain. The identical CDR3 is also encoded by other nucleotide sequences in the sample. RNA extraction and reverse transcription yielded cDNA as sequencing template. Some clones are missing from TCRdb's copy, which holds only in-frame ones; the method was immunoSEQ multiplex PCR. The sample has around 7,500 clones, approximately 71% seen once. The data derive from a study of CD8+ T cells in alopecia areata. Alopecia areata patients gave lesional scalp punch biopsies and peripheral blood samples. Trimming shortened V by 8 bases and J by 2 bases, and 10 bases separated the two germline ends. This CDR3 is 13 amino acids long. The germline V gene encodes CDR1 LNHDA and CDR2 SQIVND (reference sequence).

The chain combines TRBV19 with TRBJ2-1; D possibly matches TRBD1 or TRBD2 (5 bases each). The clonotype originates from a human donor with alopecia areata. This material consisted of skin, taken at week 0. The CDR3 DNA follows: TGTGCCAGTCGGGGCGGCACCTACAATGAGCAGTTCTTC. Translating gives CASRGGTYNEQFF.